These T cell receptor beta chains were read from a single sample in a study of CD8+ T cells in alopecia areata. Here immunoSEQ multiplex PCR was the method, and the copy in TCRdb shows in-frame clones only, minus some. The sample has roughly 99,000 clones; 84% are singletons. The sequences come from CD8+ T cells sorted from blood, collected at week 24, from a patient treated with tofacitinib. The receptors here all came from a human donor with alopecia areata. The CDR3 runs from the conserved cysteine through the conserved F or W. A D gene is named only where the DNA matches it firmly. Size is stated for part of the rows, as once, few or many counts, or as a class when the clone is expanded.

>NA|TRBD1|TRBV5-5|TRBJ2-7
TGTGCCAGCAGCCTGGCGGGACAGGGGGCGAACGAGCAGTACTTC
CASSLAGQGANEQYF
>NA|NA|TRBV18|TRBJ1-2
TGTGCCAGCTCACCGGGACCCGACCTCTATGGCTACACCTTC
CASSPGPDLYGYTF
>NA|NA|TRBV18|TRBJ1-1
TGTGCCAGCTCACCTGCCCCGGGGGCTGAAGCTTTCTTT
CASSPAPGAEAFF
>NA|TRBD1|TRBV7-9|TRBJ1-1
TGTGCCAGCAGCTCTGCCGGGACAGGGGAGGCTTTCTTT
CASSSAGTGEAFF
>NA|NA|TRBV4-3|TRBJ2-5
TGCGCCAGCAGCCAGCCAGGCGGGGCGTACCAAGAGACCCAGTACTTC
CASSQPGGAYQETQYF
>NA|NA|TRBV29-1|TRBJ2-7
TGCAGCGTTGAAGGGGCGGCGACCCAATACGAGCAGTACTTC
CSVEGAATQYEQYF
>once|NA|TRBV27|TRBJ2-6
TGTGCCAGCAGTCCCTCTAGTCCTGGGGCCAACGTCCTGACTTTC
CASSPSSPGANVLTF
>NA|NA|TRBV2|TRBJ2-2
TGTGCCAGCCTCACCCCCCAAGGGGGCACCGGGGAGCTGTTTTTT
CASLTPQGGTGELFF
>NA|NA|TRBV29-1|TRBJ1-2
TGCAGCGATAACTTCTCGGACGGGAGATATGGCTACACCTTC
CSDNFSDGRYGYTF
>few|NA|TRBV27|TRBJ2-1
TGTGCCAGCAGTTTAAGTCCTTCCTACAATGAGCAGTTCTTC
CASSLSPSYNEQFF
>few|NA|TRBV27|TRBJ2-7
TGTGCCAGCAGTTTAGGTGACAGTCGGGCCTACGAGCAGTACTTC
CASSLGDSRAYEQYF
>NA|TRBD1|TRBV19|TRBJ2-7
TGTGCCAGTAGTATATCTGCAGGGGGCTACGAGCAGTACTTC
CASSISAGGYEQYF
>NA|NA|TRBV12-5|TRBJ2-3
TGTGCTAGTGGCCCTCAGGGGCGAATGGGGTATTTT
CASGPQGRMGYF
>NA|NA|TRBV15|TRBJ1-5
TGTGCCACCAGCATAGGCCGGTACAGCAATCAGCCCCAGCATTTT
CATSIGRYSNQPQHF
>few|TRBD1|TRBV7-9|TRBJ2-1
TGTGCCAGCAGCTTAGAGACAGGGACAATGAGGGTGCAGTTCTTC
CASSLETGTMRVQFF
>few|TRBD1|TRBV30|TRBJ1-2
TGTGCCTGGAGGGAAACCCCACCAAACAGGGGCACTAACTATGGCTACACCTTC
CAWRETPPNRGTNYGYTF
>NA|NA|TRBV6-1|TRBJ1-5
TGTGCCAGCAGTGAAAGGGAGGACAGTTGGAATCAGCCCCAGCATTTT
CASSEREDSWNQPQHF
>NA|TRBD1|TRBV19|TRBJ2-7
TGTGCCAGTAGTATTTTCCAGGGGGCGATCTACGAGCAGTACTTC
CASSIFQGAIYEQYF
>NA|NA|TRBV7-3|TRBJ2-5
TGTGCTAGCAGCTTAGCCCCAGGGTCGGAGACCCAGTACTTC
CASSLAPGSETQYF
>NA|NA|TRBV5-1|TRBJ2-2
TGCGCCAGCAGCTTTTCTGGCTTGGATTACACCGGGGAGCTGTTTTTT
CASSFSGLDYTGELFF
>NA|NA|TRBV30|TRBJ2-7
TGTGCCTGGAGTGAGCTGGAAGGATTCTACGAGCAGTACTTC
CAWSELEGFYEQYF
>NA|TRBD1|TRBV9|TRBJ2-3
TGTGCCAGCACCGACAGGGATGTCACAGATACGCAGTATTTT
CASTDRDVTDTQYF
>NA|TRBD2|TRBV14|TRBJ2-3
TGTGCCAGCAGCCAAGGGGCAGCGGGGGCCGTCTACACAGATACGCAGTATTTT
CASSQGAAGAVYTDTQYF
>once|TRBD1|TRBV7-2|TRBJ2-3
TGTGCCAGCAGCCACTACCGAGACAGGGGGACAGATACGCAGTATTTT
CASSHYRDRGTDTQYF
>once|NA|TRBV29-1|TRBJ2-6
TGCAGCGTTGAAGATCGAACAGAGATCTCTGGGGCCAACGTCCTGACTTTC
CSVEDRTEISGANVLTF
>NA|TRBD2|TRBV7-8|TRBJ2-4
TGTGCCAGCAGCTTAGCACTAGCGGGGGGGCCTTGGGGCATTCAGTACTTC
CASSLALAGGPWGIQYF
>NA|NA|TRBV4-1|TRBJ2-7
TGCGCCAGTTCGGGGGTGTACTCCTACGAGCAGTACTTC
CASSGVYSYEQYF
>NA|TRBD2|TRBV13|TRBJ2-5
TGTGCCAGCAGCACCGGACTAGCGGGGCCTGGGGAGACCCAGTACTTC
CASSTGLAGPGETQYF
>NA|TRBD2|TRBV4-3|TRBJ2-7
TGCGCCAGCAGCCCCGCCCCGGGGGGGGCTTTGGAGCAGTACTTC
CASSPAPGGALEQYF
>NA|NA|TRBV7-7|TRBJ2-1
TGTGCTAGCAGCTTGAGGAGATACAATGAGCAGTTCTTC
CASSLRRYNEQFF
>NA|TRBD1|TRBV23-1|TRBJ1-6
TGCGCCAGCAGTCAATCGGACAGGGGGACTAATTCACCCCTCCACTTT
CASSQSDRGTNSPLHF
>NA|TRBD2|TRBV10-3|TRBJ2-1
TGTGCCATCGGGGGAGGGGTTGAGCAGTTCTTC
CAIGGGVEQFF
>NA|NA|TRBV7-9|TRBJ2-7
TGTGCCAGCAGCCCCCGGGACAAAGTCTACGAGCAGTACTTC
CASSPRDKVYEQYF
>once|NA|TRBV14|TRBJ2-2
TGTGCCAGCAGCCAAGGTGTCCAGGACTACACCGGGGAGCTGTTTTTT
CASSQGVQDYTGELFF
>NA|TRBD1|TRBV6-1|TRBJ2-1
TGTGCCAGCAGTGAAAACAGGGGCTACAATGAGCAGTTCTTC
CASSENRGYNEQFF
>NA|NA|TRBV2|TRBJ1-6
TGTGCCAGCAGCTCGACACTTAGCTCCTATAATTCACCCCTCCACTTT
CASSSTLSSYNSPLHF
>once|TRBD1|TRBV9|TRBJ2-7
TGTGCCAGCGGATCGGGACAGAGATACTACGAGCAGTACTTC
CASGSGQRYYEQYF
>NA|TRBD1|TRBV4-1|TRBJ2-5
TGCGCCAGCAGCCACATAGCCGGGACAGGGGATGTGACCCAGTACTTC
CASSHIAGTGDVTQYF
>NA|NA|TRBV27|TRBJ2-2
TGTGCCAGCAGTTTAACGACACCGATTGTTCCCTCGGAGCTGTTTTTT
CASSLTTPIVPSELFF
>NA|TRBD1|TRBV5-6|TRBJ2-2
TGTGCCAGCATGCCGGGACAGGGAACGGCCGGGGAGCTGTTTTTT
CASMPGQGTAGELFF
>NA|NA|TRBV15|TRBJ2-7
TGTGCCACCAGTAGAGATTCAAGGGAGTCCTACGAGCAGTACTTC
CATSRDSRESYEQYF
>NA|NA|TRBV19|TRBJ2-7
TGTGCCAGTACCCCTGACGGGAACCTACGAGTGCAGTACTTC
CASTPDGNLRVQYF
>few|NA|TRBV11-2|TRBJ1-6
TGTGCCAGCAGCTTAGCGGGGCCCTCAATTTTTAATTCACCCCTCCACTTT
CASSLAGPSIFNSPLHF
>NA|NA|TRBV7-8|TRBJ1-3
TGTGCCAGCAGCCCACCTCAGGGAACCTCTGGAAACACCATATATTTT
CASSPPQGTSGNTIYF
>NA|NA|TRBV14|TRBJ2-1
TGTGCCAGCAGCCCGTTAAAGACAGTCAATGAGCAGTTCTTC
CASSPLKTVNEQFF
>NA|NA|TRBV19|TRBJ1-1
TGTGCCAGTAGTGTACTGGTGAACACTGAAGCTTTCTTT
CASSVLVNTEAFF
>NA|TRBD1|TRBV14|TRBJ1-2
TGTGCCAGCAGCCAAGAACCTCAGGGGGATATCTATGGCTACACCTTC
CASSQEPQGDIYGYTF
>NA|TRBD1|TRBV29-1|TRBJ1-1
TGCAGCGCATTTACCGGGACAGCGAACACTGAAGCTTTCTTT
CSAFTGTANTEAFF
>NA|NA|TRBV18|TRBJ2-2
TGTGCCAGCTCATTCATAGTCCCGGGGAACACCGGGGAGCTGTTTTTT
CASSFIVPGNTGELFF
>NA|NA|TRBV5-1|TRBJ1-5
TGCGCCAGCAGCTTGGGGTGGGACCGCAATCAGCCCCAGCATTTT
CASSLGWDRNQPQHF